This TCR beta chain is from a study of T cell responses to AZD1222 COVID-19 vaccine. Sequencing used immunoSEQ multiplex PCR; TCRdb keeps in-frame clones, though not all of them. In the table there are approximately 91,000 clones, approximately 89% of which are singletons. A word on this clone: Antigen unknown.

Findings and limits, study-wide: A mostly white British donor set with more females was recruited, and clonal diversity was possibly underestimated.

The analysis combined second doses at about 4 or about 12 weeks. In germline, CDR1 is DFQATT, CDR2 SNEGSKA (reference sequence). V was trimmed by 7 bases and J by 1 base, leaving 7 bases between them. This CDR3 region has 11 residues. The specimen comprised peripheral blood, sampled 28 days after the second AZD1222 dose. The chain uses TRBV20-1 and TRBJ2-5, with unresolved D. The TCR was taken from an adult who received the AZD1222 COVID-19 vaccine. This chain's CDR3 is CSEQSQETQYF. As DNA, the CDR3 is TGCAGTGAACAGAGCCAAGAGACCCAGTACTTC.